The 5 T cell receptor beta chains given below trace back to one sample, sequenced in a study of T cells in women clearing cervical HPV infection. Profiling relied on immunoSEQ multiplex PCR, and the TCRdb table lists in-frame clones only, not all of them. This sample's table reports around 15,000 clones. The sequenced material came from blood buffy coat. The receptors were gathered from a woman aged 18 to 75 with a cervical HPV16 infection that either progressed to CIN3+ or cleared (not recorded which).

Points on this clone: The CDR3 end lies 3 residues beyond the end of the read and is filled in from the germline J gene. This chain uses TRBV6-1 with TRBJ1-4; possible D gene TRBD1, 5 bases. Germline CDR1 MNHNS, CDR2 SASEGT. There are 15 residues in the CDR3. V dropped 3 bases and J dropped 7 bases, with 15 bases sitting between them. The CDR3 sequence is CASSDRRGVGEKLFF. The CDR3 bases that were read are TGTGCCAGCAGTGACCGGCGGGGGGTGGGTGAAAAA.

Of note for this clone: The read ends 3 residues shy of where the CDR3 ends; the end is completed using the germline J gene. V gene TRBV29-1 combines with J gene TRBJ2-7; the match to TRBD1 covers 10 bases. This CDR3 region has 13 residues. V shed 6 bases and J 4 bases; nucleotides not matched to a gene: 6. The germline V gene encodes CDR1 SQVTM and CDR2 ANQGSEA. CDR3 DNA (partial): TGCAGCGTATTGACAGGGGGCCGGTACGAG. It codes for CSVLTGGRYE. The full CDR3 reads CSVLTGGRYEQYF.

Remarks on this clone: The read terminates 3 residues ahead of where the CDR3 ends, so the germline J gene completes it. This chain connects TRBV7-2 to TRBJ2-7; 9 bases map to TRBD2. This CDR3 is built from 14 residues. After removal of 1 base from V and 6 bases from J, the junction contained 4 bases not matched to a gene. From germline, CDR1 is SGHTA and CDR2 FQGNSA. The sequenced part of the CDR3 DNA is TGTGCCAGCAGCTTAGATTGGACTAGCGTCGAG. Amino acids: CASSLDWTSVE. The entire CDR3 protein is CASSLDWTSVEQYF.

With regard to this clone: The read finishes 3 residues shy of the CDR3 end, and the germline J gene is used to complete it. This rearrangement joins TRBV12-5 to TRBJ1-1; tentative D call: TRBD1 (5 bases). Deletions cut 1 base from V and 4 bases from J, with 7 bases between. This CDR3 comprises 13 residues. Germline V gene lookup returns CDR1 LGHNT and CDR2 FRNRAP. This CDR3 is CASGLGQGTEAFF. CDR3 bases read: TGTGCTAGTGGTTTGGGGCAGGGCACTGAA.

Notes on this clone: The CDR3 extends 3 residues past the end of the read, so its final part is completed from the germline J gene. The chain couples TRBV2 to TRBJ1-2; 10 bases fit TRBD1. The ends lost 8 bases at V and 6 bases at J; junction bases unmatched: 6. Germline loops: CDR1 SNHLY, CDR2 FYNNEI. The CDR3 has 13 residues. Incomplete CDR3 DNA: TGTGCCAGCGTTGGGACAGGGGAGAATGGC. Translated: CASVGTGENG. The CDR3 in full is CASVGTGENGYTF.